The rows below give T cell receptor beta chains drawn from one sample of a study of blood T cell repertoires in COVID-19. TCRdb's table, derived via immunoSEQ multiplex PCR, lists solely in-frame clones and lacks some. The top ten clones hold approximately 15% of a sample with 70,000 to 95,000 clones, around 89% of them seen once. What was sequenced was peripheral blood. The receptor source for this set is a man aged 65 to 85 with active or convalescent COVID-19. Each CDR3 is given with its conserved first and last residue. A D gene is named only where the DNA matches it firmly. Not all rows give a size; the values are once, few, many and, for expanded clones, a class.

TRBJ2-2 few TRBD1 TRBV19 CASSIDRVGSGELFF TGTGCCAGTAGCATTGACAGGGTGGGTTCCGGGGAGCTGTTTTTT
TRBJ1-2 NA TRBD1 TRBV28 CATRGGQASTHYGYTF TGTGCCACCAGAGGTGGACAGGCCTCCACTCACTATGGCTACACCTTC
TRBJ2-2 NA TRBD2 TRBV12-3/TRBV12-4 CASSGTITGELFF TGTGCCAGCAGCGGGACTATCACCGGGGAGCTGTTTTTT
TRBJ1-6 NA NA TRBV5-1 CASSSDGQYSPLHF TGCGCCAGCAGCTCCGATGGACAGTATTCACCCCTCCACTTT
TRBJ2-7 NA NA TRBV21-1 CATRPGQPLRQYF TGTGCCACCAGACCGGGACAACCCTTAAGGCAGTACTTC
TRBJ1-2 NA TRBD1 TRBV7-2 CASSLSQGALYGYTF TGTGCCAGCAGCCTCTCTCAGGGGGCGCTCTATGGCTACACCTTC
TRBJ2-3 NA NA TRBV9 CASSARELSTDTQYF TGTGCCAGCAGCGCCCGGGAGTTAAGCACAGATACGCAGTATTTT
TRBJ1-4 NA TRBD1 TRBV24-1 CATSGTGEAEKLFF TGTGCCACCAGTGGGACAGGGGAGGCTGAAAAACTGTTTTTT
TRBJ1-6 once NA TRBV15 CATSTTGNSPLHF TGTGCCACCAGCACAACAGGGAATTCACCCCTCCACTTT
TRBJ2-7 few TRBD1 TRBV9 CASSVSGQGVYEQYF TGTGCCAGCAGCGTTTCGGGACAGGGCGTTTACGAGCAGTACTTC
TRBJ2-1 NA NA TRBV2 CASSGLNEQFF TGTGCCAGCAGTGGGCTCAATGAGCAGTTCTTC
TRBJ2-3 NA NA TRBV28 CASSLSSTDTQYF TGTGCCAGCTCCCTTTCTAGCACAGATACGCAGTATTTT
TRBJ2-1 NA TRBD2 TRBV2 CASSEGLDPYNEQFF TGTGCCAGCAGTGAGGGACTAGATCCCTACAATGAGCAGTTCTTC
TRBJ2-5 NA NA TRBV18 CASSPPSEETQYF TGTGCCAGCTCACCACCGTCTGAAGAGACCCAGTACTTC
TRBJ2-1 once NA TRBV6-1 CASSEHGRYGQFF TGTGCCAGCAGTGAACACGGTCGATATGGGCAGTTCTTC
TRBJ1-4 once TRBD1 TRBV27 CASSLFGLEGAVIEKLFF TGTGCCAGCAGTTTATTTGGTTTGGAGGGGGCGGTTATTGAAAAACTGTTTTTT
TRBJ2-1 NA NA TRBV11-1 CASSLARRSSGYNEQFF TGTGCCAGCAGCTTAGCTAGGAGGTCTAGTGGGTACAATGAGCAGTTCTTC
TRBJ1-1 NA NA TRBV11-2 CASRSYSGGLEAFF TGTGCCAGCAGGTCCTATTCCGGGGGTCTAGAAGCTTTCTTT
TRBJ2-1 NA NA TRBV16 CASSQFDEQFF TGTGCCAGCAGCCAATTCGATGAGCAGTTCTTC
TRBJ2-7 NA TRBD2 TRBV6-5 CASSVGGESSEQYF TGTGCCAGCAGCGTTGGGGGGGAATCCTCCGAGCAGTACTTC
TRBJ2-7 NA TRBD2 TRBV11-2 CASSLASSGAQYF TGTGCCAGCAGCTTAGCCTCTAGCGGAGCGCAGTACTTC
TRBJ1-5 NA TRBD1 TRBV28 CASSHGQGDYQPQHF TGTGCCAGCAGTCACGGACAGGGGGATTATCAGCCCCAGCATTTT
TRBJ1-1 NA NA TRBV11-3 CASSLSRENTEAFF TGTGCCAGCAGCTTATCCAGGGAGAACACTGAAGCTTTCTTT
TRBJ2-1 NA TRBD2 TRBV6-2/TRBV6-3 CASSTSGLADNEQFF TGTGCCAGCAGTACCTCGGGACTAGCGGACAATGAGCAGTTCTTC
TRBJ2-1 NA TRBD2 TRBV7-9 CASNPGLAGGHEQFF TGTGCCAGCAACCCCGGACTAGCGGGAGGGCATGAGCAGTTCTTC